The sample holds a few counts of the clone carrying this T cell receptor beta chain. Its antigen is still unknown. TCRdb reprocessed the RT-PCR reads with MiXCR, giving one entry per CDR3 protein. Of about 700,000 distinct CDR3 sequences detected, more than 11% appear once; the ten largest clones hold 6.5% to 8.5%. The CDR3 runs to 19 residues. V was pared by 6 bases and J by 0 bases, with 17 bases of the junction left unmatched. From germline, CDR1 is MNHEY and CDR2 SVGEGT. The sample originates from a study of response to subunit inactivated influenza vaccine. Points from the study as a whole: Researchers suggested that each seasonal influenza vaccination recruits few new T cells.

This sample comprised PBMCs from blood, obtained about 14 days before vaccination. The receptor was isolated from a man in his fifties who received an inactivated influenza vaccine. V is TRBV6-2 or TRBV6-3 and J is TRBJ1-5; TRBD1 aligns across 7 bases. This chain's CDR3 is CASRQYGTVESLSNQPQHF. DNA of the CDR3: TGTGCCAGCAGACAATATGGGACAGTTGAATCACTTAGCAATCAGCCCCAGCATTTT.